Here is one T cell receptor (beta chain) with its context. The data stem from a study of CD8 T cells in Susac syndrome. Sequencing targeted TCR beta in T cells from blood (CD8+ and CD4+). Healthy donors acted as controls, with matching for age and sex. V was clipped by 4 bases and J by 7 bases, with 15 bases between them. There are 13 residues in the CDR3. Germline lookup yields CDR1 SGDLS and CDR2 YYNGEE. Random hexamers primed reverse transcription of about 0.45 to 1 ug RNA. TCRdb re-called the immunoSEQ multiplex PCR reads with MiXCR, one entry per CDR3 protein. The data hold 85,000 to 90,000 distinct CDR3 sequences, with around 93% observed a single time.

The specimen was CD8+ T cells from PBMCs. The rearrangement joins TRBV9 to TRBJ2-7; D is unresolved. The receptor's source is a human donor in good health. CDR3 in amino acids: CASSPAVGNEQYF. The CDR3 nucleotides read TGTGCCAGCAGCCCCGCTGTGGGGAATGAGCAGTACTTC.